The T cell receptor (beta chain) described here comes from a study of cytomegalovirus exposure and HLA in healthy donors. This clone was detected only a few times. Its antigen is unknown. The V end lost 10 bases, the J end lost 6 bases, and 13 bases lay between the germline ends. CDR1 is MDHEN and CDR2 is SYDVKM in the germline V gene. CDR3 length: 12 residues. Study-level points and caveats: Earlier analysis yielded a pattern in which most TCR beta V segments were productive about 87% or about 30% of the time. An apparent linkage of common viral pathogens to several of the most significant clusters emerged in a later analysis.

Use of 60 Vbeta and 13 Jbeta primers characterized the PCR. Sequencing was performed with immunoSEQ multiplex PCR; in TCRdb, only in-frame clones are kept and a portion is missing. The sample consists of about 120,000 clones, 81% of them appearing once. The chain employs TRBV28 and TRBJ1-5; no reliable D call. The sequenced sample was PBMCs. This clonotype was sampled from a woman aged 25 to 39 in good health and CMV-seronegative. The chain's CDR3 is CATRVYGQPQHF. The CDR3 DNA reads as TGTGCCACCCGGGTATACGGTCAGCCCCAGCATTTT.